This TCR beta chain comes out of a study of cytomegalovirus exposure and HLA in healthy donors. General study findings and limits: Earlier analysis found most TCR beta V segments productive about 90% or about 30% of the time.

The PCR made use of 60 Vbeta and 13 Jbeta primers. TCRdb's table, derived via immunoSEQ multiplex PCR, lists solely in-frame clones and lacks some. The data show about 160,000 clones, with more than 60% seen just once and about 4.5% held by the top ten. With regard to this clone: The antigen remains undetermined.

Trimming removed 3 bases from V and 7 bases from J; junction bases left unmatched: 4. CDR3 length: 14 amino acids. CDR1 SGDLS and CDR2 YYNGEE come from the germline V gene. The chain links TRBV9 to TRBJ2-2; 9 bases line up with TRBD1. The sample comprised PBMCs. This receptor was obtained from a man aged 35-49 years in good health and CMV-seronegative. The CDR3 reads CASSGTGAVGELFF. The DNA of the CDR3 is TGTGCCAGCAGCGGGACAGGGGCGGTCGGGGAGCTGTTTTTT.